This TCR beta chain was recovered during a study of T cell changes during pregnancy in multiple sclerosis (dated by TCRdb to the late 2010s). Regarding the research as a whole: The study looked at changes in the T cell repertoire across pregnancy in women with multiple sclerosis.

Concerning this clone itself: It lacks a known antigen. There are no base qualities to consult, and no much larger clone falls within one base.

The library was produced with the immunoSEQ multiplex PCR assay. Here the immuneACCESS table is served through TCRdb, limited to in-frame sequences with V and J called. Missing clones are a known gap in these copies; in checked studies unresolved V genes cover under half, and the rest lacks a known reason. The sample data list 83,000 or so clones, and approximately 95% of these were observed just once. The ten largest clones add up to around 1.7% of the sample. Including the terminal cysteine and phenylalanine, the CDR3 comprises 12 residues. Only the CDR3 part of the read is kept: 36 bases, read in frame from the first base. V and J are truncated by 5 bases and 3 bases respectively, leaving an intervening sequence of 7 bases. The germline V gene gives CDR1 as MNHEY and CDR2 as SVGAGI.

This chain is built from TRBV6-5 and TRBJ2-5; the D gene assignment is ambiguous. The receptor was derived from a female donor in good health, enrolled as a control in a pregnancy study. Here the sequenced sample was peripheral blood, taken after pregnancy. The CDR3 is CASSPREETQYF. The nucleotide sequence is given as TGTGCCAGCAGTCCACGGGAAGAGACCCAGTACTTC.